The source of this T cell receptor beta chain is a study of response to subunit inactivated influenza vaccine. General study findings and limits: The authors offered the suggestion that each seasonal influenza vaccination recruits few new T cells.

Each CDR3 protein gets one entry after TCRdb re-called the RT-PCR reads with MiXCR. The sample contains 200,000 to 250,000 distinct CDR3 sequences, 9% to 15% of which appear only once. Germline V gene lookup returns CDR1 PRHDT and CDR2 FYEKMQ (reference sequence). The length of the CDR3 is 15 residues. The V end was cut by 4 bases, the J end by 5 bases, with 17 bases between. A note on this clonotype: Its antigen is not identified.

The TCR sequence derives from a man between 45 and 60 years old who received an inactivated influenza vaccine. Sequenced here: non-naive T cells sorted from PBMCs, sampled 14 to 15 days before vaccination. The J gene is TRBJ2-5, the V gene TRBV13; D call uncertain. CDR3 sequence (DNA): TGTGCCAGCAGCTCCTTGGAAGAACCTGGGGAGACCCAGTACTTC. It specifies CASSSLEEPGETQYF.